Listed here are 12 T cell receptor beta chains from one sample, sequenced in a study of shared clonotypes between healthy human individuals. The data were produced by immunoSEQ multiplex PCR, yet TCRdb's version contains in-frame clones alone and is incomplete. The data contain roughly 2,500,000 clones, 80% to 95% of them singletons. The sample consisted of naive CD4+ T cells from PBMCs. Described subset: CD45RA+ positively selected. The source of these receptors is a man between 18 and 29 years old in good health. Some clones in this sample may be carry-over from other donors' samples.

The J gene is TRBJ1-3, the V gene TRBV9; 7 bases match TRBD1. Germline CDR1 and CDR2: SGDLS and YYNGEE. The CDR3 totals 16 residues. Trimming took 3 bases from V and 0 from J; bases not matched to a gene: 6. The CDR3 DNA sequence: TGTGCCAGCAGCGCCAACAGGGACAGCTCTGGAAACACCATATATTTT. Translation gives CASSANRDSSGNTIYF.

The chain uses TRBV18 and TRBJ2-1, with TRBD2 matching over 9 bases. Germline V gene sequence: CDR1 KGHSH, CDR2 LQKENI. J gave up 8 bases and V 3 bases, and 11 bases lay outside the gene matches. The CDR3 is 16 residues long. The CDR3 protein is CASSPMASGTGDEQFF. The CDR3 nucleotides are TGTGCCAGCTCACCCATGGCTAGCGGGACGGGGGATGAGCAGTTCTTC.

The gene calls are TRBV7-3 and TRBJ2-7; TRBD1 matches at 9 bases. The CDR3 covers 13 residues. The germline gives CDR1 SGHTA, CDR2 FQGTGA. Trimming cost V 6 bases and J 6 bases; bases outside gene matches: 6. CDR3 amino acids: CASSTGGLTEQYF. In DNA form, the CDR3 reads TGTGCCAGCAGTACAGGGGGCCTCACCGAGCAGTACTTC.

The chain couples TRBV6-1 to TRBJ1-1; TRBD1 is a possible D gene (5 bases). V lost 4 bases and J 1 base, leaving 10 bases between the germline ends. Germline assignment: CDR1 MNHNS and CDR2 SASEGT. CDR3 length equals 14 residues. In DNA form, the CDR3 reads TGTGCCAGCAGTGTAGGACACCCGAACACTGAAGCTTTCTTT. Its translation: CASSVGHPNTEAFF.

The chain combines TRBV25-1 with TRBJ2-1; TRBD1 might be the D (5 bases). Trimming took 2 bases from V and 3 from J, leaving 17 bases between them. There are 17 residues in the CDR3. The germline V gene has CDR1 MGHDK and CDR2 SYGVNS. CDR3 sequence (DNA): TGTGCCAGCAGTGAACCGGCGTGTGGGGCTGACTACAATGAGCAGTTCTTC. Protein: CASSEPACGADYNEQFF.

Of note for this clone: Different DNA sequences within this sample yield the same CDR3. The chain couples TRBV7-2 to TRBJ2-3; possibly TRBD2 for D (5 bases). The CDR3 is 16 amino acids. Germline V gene lookup returns CDR1 SGHTA and CDR2 FQGNSA. V was clipped by 5 bases and J by 0 bases, with 15 bases between them. CDR3 DNA: TGTGCCAGCAGCCCCGGCCTAGCCGCTAGCACAGATACGCAGTATTTT. It translates to CASSPGLAASTDTQYF.

The chain recombines TRBV4-1 with TRBJ2-7; D uncertain. Germline values: CDR1 MGHRA, CDR2 YSYEKL. This CDR3 is built from 15 residues. Trimming removed 1 base from V and 5 bases from J, with 15 bases in between. The CDR3 nucleotides read TGCGCCAGCAGCCAAGTAAGAGGCGGACGGCACGAGCAGTACTTC. Translating gives CASSQVRGGRHEQYF.

This chain connects TRBV28 to TRBJ2-2, with D perhaps TRBD1 or TRBD2 (5 bases each). Germline V gene data show CDR1 as MDHEN and CDR2 as SYDVKM. The CDR3 runs to 13 residues. Trimming removed 2 bases from V and 10 bases from J, with 11 bases in between. CDR3 loop: CASSLARGEELFF. The CDR3 region has the DNA TGTGCCAGCAGTTTAGCCCGGGGCGAGGAGCTGTTTTTT.

The chain is built from TRBV5-1 and TRBJ2-5, with D maybe TRBD2 (6 bases). The germline gives CDR1 SGHRS, CDR2 YFSETQ. The CDR3 is made up of 14 amino acids. Trimming removed 0 bases at V and 4 bases at J, with 10 bases between. CDR3 loop: CASSLGRGSETQYF. As DNA, the CDR3 is TGCGCCAGCAGCTTGGGACGGGGGTCAGAGACCCAGTACTTC.

The chain has TRBV7-7 and TRBJ2-1, with D possibly matching TRBD2 (5 bases). Trimming cost V 3 bases and J 9 bases, with 18 bases left between them. The germline CDR1 and CDR2 sequences are SSHAT and FNYEAQ (reference sequence). The CDR3 extends over 15 amino acids. This CDR3 is CASSFDSSRGSEQFF. The CDR3 DNA reads TGTGCCAGCAGCTTTGATTCCTCTCGCGGGTCTGAGCAGTTCTTC. Filled out from reference TRBV7-7 and TRBJ2-1, the complete variable domain reads GAGVSQSPRYKVTKRGQDVTLRCDPISSHATLYWYQQALGQGPEFLTYFNYEAQPDKSGLPSDRFSAERPEGSISTLTIQRTEQRDSAMYRCASSFDSSRGSEQFFGPGTRLTVL.

This chain links TRBV5-1 with TRBJ2-3, with TRBD1 identical over 10 bases. J lost 1 base, V lost 2 bases, and 4 bases had no gene match. In germline, CDR1 is SGHRS, CDR2 YFSETQ. There are 16 residues in the CDR3. CDR3 sequence (DNA): TGCGCCAGCAGCTTTCTCGGGACAGGGGGCACAGATACGCAGTATTTT. Amino acids: CASSFLGTGGTDTQYF.

The rearrangement links TRBV7-9 to TRBJ2-6; 9 nucleotides align to TRBD1. This CDR3 spans 18 amino acids. With V trimmed by 10 bases and J by 0 bases, 13 bases remained unmatched. Germline V gene sequence: CDR1 SEHNR, CDR2 FQNEAQ (reference sequence). As DNA, the CDR3 is TGTGCCAACTCCGGGACAGGGAGTCTTTTCTCTGGGGCCAACGTCCTGACTTTC. Encoded protein: CANSGTGSLFSGANVLTF.